A single sample is the source of the 3 T cell receptor beta chains below, sequenced in a study of post-analysis software for immune sequencing data. Study-level points and caveats: Roughly five TRBV segments appeared more often in patients than in controls, and TRBV5-6, TRBV5-1 and TRBV20-1 were among these.

Their cognate antigens are unknown. Each TCR beta cDNA library carried unique molecular identifiers. TCRdb re-derived calls from the PCR reads in MiXCR, one entry per CDR3 protein. The data contain 550,000 to 700,000 distinct CDR3 sequences, around 40% of them singletons. The sample was blood. Source of these receptors: a girl between 5 and 17 years old with multiple sclerosis.

This rearrangement joins TRBV12-3 or TRBV12-4 to TRBJ2-5, with 7 nucleotides matching TRBD2. Judging by the DNA end, TRBJ2-7 fits better; the J call may be wrong. This CDR3 has 15 amino acids. The DNA of the CDR3 is TGTGCCAGCAGTTTAGGGTTCGGACTAGCCTACGAGCAGTACTTC. This encodes CASSLGFGLAYEQYF.

CDR3 DNA: TGTGCCAGCACGGGACTAGCGGTTCTCAGCTCCTACAATGAGCAGTTCTTC. Protein sequence: CASTGLAVLSSYNEQFF. This rearrangement joins TRBV7-9 to TRBJ2-1; 11 bases fit TRBD2. Germline loops: CDR1 SEHNR, CDR2 FQNEAQ (reference sequence). The CDR3 is 17 residues long. V shed 7 bases, J shed 0 bases, and the junction held 8 bases outside the gene matches. The full variable domain, in which reference TRBV7-9 and TRBJ2-1 provide the parts outside the CDR3, is DTGVSQNPRHKITKRGQNVTFRCDPISEHNRLYWYRQTLGQGPEFLTYFQNEAQLEKSRLLSDRFSAERPKGSFSTLEIQRTEQGDSAMYLCASTGLAVLSSYNEQFFGPGTRLTVL.

The rearrangement uses TRBV10-3 and TRBJ2-6; 9 nucleotides align to TRBD1. Unmatched junction bases numbered 16, after V lost 7 bases and J lost 0 bases. The CDR3 has 20 residues. Germline V gene lookup returns CDR1 ENHRY and CDR2 SYGVKD. Here the CDR3 reads CAITEYNVGQGSSGANVLTF. CDR3 nucleotides: TGTGCCATCACCGAATACAACGTAGGACAGGGGAGCTCTGGGGCCAACGTCCTGACTTTC.